A selection of T cell receptor beta chains follows, all from one sample in a study of cytomegalovirus exposure and HLA in healthy donors. Sequencing was performed with immunoSEQ multiplex PCR; in TCRdb, only in-frame clones are kept and a portion is missing. The sample includes around 230,000 clones, more than 75% of them seen just once. Sequenced sample: PBMCs. These receptors were taken from a man in his forties or fifties in good health and CMV-seropositive. Both conserved end residues are part of each CDR3. The D gene is left open where the match is weak. Size tells how often a clone was seen (once, few, many) or the class of an expanded clone, and some rows leave it out.

>-|TRBV7-3|TRBJ2-1|-
TGTGCCAGCAGCTTAAGCGGGACGGTTGGCAATGAGCAGTTCTTC
CASSLSGTVGNEQFF
>-|TRBV14|TRBJ1-5|TRBD1
TGTGCCAGCAGCCAACCCCGAAGGACAGGGGATGTGAGCAATCAGCCCCAGCATTTT
CASSQPRRTGDVSNQPQHF
>-|TRBV6-5|TRBJ2-2|TRBD2
TGTGCCAGCAGTTACTCCGGGACTAGCGGGACCGGGGAGCTGTTTTTT
CASSYSGTSGTGELFF
>-|TRBV29-1|TRBJ2-3|-
TGCAGCGTTGTTCGGGCACAGGAATCAGATACGCAGTATTTT
CSVVRAQESDTQYF
>-|TRBV5-6|TRBJ1-2|TRBD1
TGTGCCAGCAGCACAATAACAGGGGGCTATGGCTACACCTTC
CASSTITGGYGYTF
>-|TRBV6-5|TRBJ1-1|TRBD1
TGTGCCAGCAGTTTACAGGGGAGCACTGAAGCTTTCTTT
CASSLQGSTEAFF
>-|TRBV5-1|TRBJ2-7|TRBD1
TGCGCCAGCAGCGTGGACAGGGGGATTACCTACGAGCAGTACTTC
CASSVDRGITYEQYF
>-|TRBV30|TRBJ2-1|TRBD2
TGTGCCTGGAGTGACGGGTTGGCGGGAGGGGTTGGTGAGCAGTTCTTC
CAWSDGLAGGVGEQFF
>-|TRBV27|TRBJ1-2|-
TGTGCCAGCAGTTTAATCGGTTCCGGTTTGAGGGGCTACACCTTC
CASSLIGSGLRGYTF
>-|TRBV10-3|TRBJ2-7|-
TGTGCCATCAGTGAAGGGGTCCACGAGCAGTACTTC
CAISEGVHEQYF
>-|TRBV27|TRBJ1-2|TRBD1
TGTGCCAGCAGTTATACAGGGGAGTCCTATGGCTACACCTTC
CASSYTGESYGYTF
>once|TRBV19|TRBJ1-5|-
TGTGCCAGTAGTCTATGGACATCGAATCAGCCCCAGCATTTT
CASSLWTSNQPQHF
>few|TRBV5-6|TRBJ1-3|-
TGTGCCAGCAGGAAACAAACAGGAATCTCTGGAAACACCATATATTTT
CASRKQTGISGNTIYF
>few|TRBV7-2|TRBJ2-1|TRBD2
TGTGCCAGCAGCTTAGCGCTAGCGGGAAGCTCCTACAATGAGCAGTTCTTC
CASSLALAGSSYNEQFF
>-|TRBV4-2|TRBJ2-7|-
TGTGCCAGCAGCCAAGAGGGGTCAGGGAACTACGAGCAGTACTTC
CASSQEGSGNYEQYF
>-|TRBV19|TRBJ2-5|-
TGTGCCAGTAGTATAACGGAGGGTCTTGGGACCCAGTACTTC
CASSITEGLGTQYF
>few|TRBV7-6|TRBJ2-1|TRBD2
TGTGCCAGCAGCTTAGCTGGGACTAGCCCTTACAATGAGCAGTTCTTC
CASSLAGTSPYNEQFF
>once|TRBV5-1|TRBJ2-5|TRBD2
TGCGCCAGCAGCTTAGAAGCGGGAGTCTGGGAGACCCAGTACTTC
CASSLEAGVWETQYF
>-|TRBV9|TRBJ2-1|TRBD2
TGTGCCAGCAGCTCCCGGACTAGCGGCTCCTACAATGAGCAGTTCTTC
CASSSRTSGSYNEQFF
>-|TRBV11-2|TRBJ1-1|TRBD1
TGTGCCAGCAGCTTAGAGGGACAGGGGATGAACACTGAAGCTTTCTTT
CASSLEGQGMNTEAFF
>-|TRBV28|TRBJ2-5|-
TGTGCCAGCAGTTCCCAAGGGGGATCGGAGACCCAGTACTTC
CASSSQGGSETQYF
>-|TRBV21-1|TRBJ1-1|-
TGTGCCAGCAGCAAAGTTGGGGGCAGGGACACTGAAGCTTTCTTT
CASSKVGGRDTEAFF
>once|TRBV6-5|TRBJ2-5|TRBD2
TGTGCCAGCAGTCTGCGGGGGAGGGAGACCCAGTACTTC
CASSLRGRETQYF
>few|TRBV15|TRBJ1-2|TRBD1
TGTGCCACCAGCACGTATGCCACAGGGGGTAACTATGGCTACACCTTC
CATSTYATGGNYGYTF
>-|TRBV2|TRBJ1-5|-
TGTGCCAGCAGTGAAACAGGGATTAGTCAGCCCCAGCATTTT
CASSETGISQPQHF
>-|TRBV9|TRBJ2-7|TRBD1
TGTGCCAGCAGCGTAGGGGACAGCCGAACCTACGAGCAGTACTTC
CASSVGDSRTYEQYF
>-|TRBV19|TRBJ1-5|-
TGTGCCAGTAGTGATGGGGCAGGGTATCAGCCCCAGCATTTT
CASSDGAGYQPQHF